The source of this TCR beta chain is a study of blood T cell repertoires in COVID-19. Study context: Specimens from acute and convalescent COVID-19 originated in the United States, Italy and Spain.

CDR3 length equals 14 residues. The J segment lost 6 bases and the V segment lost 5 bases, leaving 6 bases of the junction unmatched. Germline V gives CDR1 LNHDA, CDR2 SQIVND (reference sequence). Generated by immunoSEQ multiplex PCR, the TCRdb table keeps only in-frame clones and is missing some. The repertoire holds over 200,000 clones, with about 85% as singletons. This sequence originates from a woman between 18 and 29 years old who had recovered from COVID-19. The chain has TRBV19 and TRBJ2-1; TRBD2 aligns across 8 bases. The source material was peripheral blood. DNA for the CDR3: TGTGCCAGTAGTTCTGGACTAGCCATCAATGAGCAGTTCTTC. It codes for CASSSGLAINEQFF.